Below, 22 T cell receptor beta chains from the same sample are listed, as sequenced in a study of metastatic and nonmetastatic thyroid tumors. The entire patient cohort was treatment-naive prior to thyroid surgery. TCRdb re-clonotyped the PCR reads via MiXCR. Of tens of thousands of clones listed, approximately 20% were seen once; the top ten hold roughly 18%. Sample: blood. These receptors were taken from a female donor with papillary thyroid cancer or a benign thyroid nodule (not recorded which). Some clones in this sample may be carry-over from other donors' samples.

This clone was detected ten times or more. Other DNA sequences within the sample encode an identical CDR3. The chain couples TRBV19 to TRBJ2-1; 12 bases agree with TRBD2. V was pared by 10 bases and J by 10 bases, with 14 bases of the junction left unmatched. CDR3 size: 15 residues. The germline CDR1 and CDR2 sequences are LNHDA and SQIVND (reference sequence). The CDR3 nucleotides are TGTGCCACCAAGGGTACGACTAGCGGGAGCGACGAGCAGTTCTTC. Amino acid sequence: CATKGTTSGSDEQFF.

This clone came up many times. The CDR3 DNA reads as TGTGCCAGCACCCTCTTGGGCACCGGGGAGCTGTTTTTT. Its protein product is CASTLLGTGELFF. V usage is TRBV7-9 and J usage is TRBJ2-2; the D is unclear. Trimming removed 7 bases at V and 4 bases at J, with 10 bases between. The CDR3 consists of 13 residues. The germline V gene has CDR1 SEHNR and CDR2 FQNEAQ (reference sequence).

This chain joins TRBV6-2 or TRBV6-3 and TRBJ2-7; 8 nucleotides line up with TRBD2. The CDR3 is made up of 14 amino acids. CDR1 MNHEY and CDR2 SVGEGT come from the germline V gene. The V and J ends lost 7 bases and 0 bases, in that order; junction bases with no gene match: 5. The CDR3 sequence is CASKGGLDSYEQYF. The CDR3 DNA follows: TGTGCCAGCAAAGGGGGACTAGACTCCTACGAGCAGTACTTC.

In regard to this clone: One base away lies a much larger clone, so this may be a sequencing read error. Given the absence of the conserved phenylalanine or tryptophan at the CDR3 end, a read error is likely. The V gene is TRBV10-3, the J gene TRBJ2-7; possibly TRBD1 for D (6 bases). This CDR3 has 15 amino acids. Germline V gene lookup returns CDR1 ENHRY and CDR2 SYGVKD. The V end lost 2 bases, the J end lost 5 bases, and 16 bases lay between the germline ends. CDR3 coding DNA: TGTGCCATCAGTGAGGGCAGTGCAGGGGTGAACGAGCAGTACCTC. This translates into CAISEGSAGVNEQYL.

Ten or more counts support this clone. The rearrangement uses TRBV2 and TRBJ1-5, with D maybe TRBD1 (6 bases). Germline lookup yields CDR1 SNHLY and CDR2 FYNNEI. Trimming cost V 7 bases and J 0 bases, with 13 bases left between them. This CDR3 is 15 amino acids long. This chain's CDR3 is CASKQGVDSNQPQHF. The CDR3 DNA reads TGTGCCAGCAAACAGGGCGTCGATAGCAATCAGCCCCAGCATTTT.

V and J are TRBV27 and TRBJ1-5, with 9 bases identical to TRBD1. Germline CDR1 is MNHEY and CDR2 is SMNVEV (reference sequence). J lost 4 bases, V lost 5 bases, and 6 bases had no gene match. The CDR3 loop spans 15 amino acids. The CDR3 loop reads CASSLGTGRNQPQHF. The CDR3 nucleotides are TGTGCCAGCAGTCTCGGGACAGGGAGGAATCAGCCCCAGCATTTT.

This clone was seen just once. A much larger clone is a single base away; this may be a read error. The same CDR3 also results from other DNA sequences found in this sample. The chain joins TRBV20-1 to TRBJ1-4; D gene ambiguous. This CDR3 comprises 15 residues. Germline V gene data show CDR1 as DFQATT and CDR2 as SNEGSKA (reference sequence). In nucleotides, the CDR3 is TGCAGCGCTAGAGTAGGAGGGCTGATTAATGAAAAACTGTTTTTT. Translation gives CSARVGGLINEKLFF.

In the case of this clone: Given a much more abundant clone one base away, this may be a read error. The chain couples TRBV5-8 to TRBJ2-7; D remains ambiguous. Germline V gene data show CDR1 as SGHTS and CDR2 as YDEGEE. V lost 6 bases to trimming and J lost 1 base, with 8 bases between them. There are 12 residues in the CDR3. Here the CDR3 DNA reads TGTGCCAGCATCGACGTATCCTACGAGCAGTACTTC. It translates to CASIDVSYEQYF.

This chain connects TRBV18 to TRBJ1-1; 7 nucleotides line up with TRBD1. J lost 3 bases, V lost 2 bases, and 9 bases had no gene match. There are 16 residues in the CDR3. In germline, CDR1 is KGHSH, CDR2 LQKENI. CDR3 bases: TGTGCCAGCTCACCATTGCCGACAGGGTCTGACACTGAAGCTTTCTTT. This codes for CASSPLPTGSDTEAFF.

This clone was detected many times. This chain uses TRBV7-9 with TRBJ2-3; the D gene is possibly TRBD1 (6 bases). There are 10 residues in the CDR3. The V end lost 8 bases, the J end lost 14 bases, and 14 bases lay between the germline ends. Germline V CDR1 and CDR2: SEHNR, FQNEAQ (reference sequence). The CDR3 DNA is TGTGCCAGCGGGGGCCTAAGGTGGTATTTT. Encoded protein: CASGGLRWYF.

Of note for this clone: The junction shows a germline mismatch at one end, possibly a read error. This same CDR3 is encoded by further DNA sequences in the sample. The chain is built from TRBV4-1 and TRBJ1-2; the D is unclear. This CDR3 has 14 residues. CDR1 MGHRA and CDR2 YSYEKL come from the germline V gene. The CDR3 is CASSRIDGNYGYTF. The DNA of the CDR3 is TGCGCCAGTAGCCGAATTGACGGAAACTATGGCTACACCTTC.

A note on this clone: A much larger clone is a single base away; this may be a read error. This chain links TRBV6-1 with TRBJ1-2, with D possibly TRBD1 on 5 matching bases. V was pared by 5 bases and J by 3 bases, with 13 bases between. This CDR3 contains 14 residues. Germline V gives CDR1 MNHNS, CDR2 SASEGT. The CDR3 nucleotides read TGTGCCAGCAGTTTGTACCCCAGGGACTATGGCTACACCTTC. Residues: CASSLYPRDYGYTF.

This rearrangement joins TRBV25-1 to TRBJ1-2; D unresolved. This CDR3 comprises 13 residues. Germline values: CDR1 MGHDK, CDR2 SYGVNS. Trimming shortened V by 3 bases and J by 4 bases, and 9 bases separated the two germline ends. This CDR3 is CASSDRFSYGYTF. CDR3 nucleotides: TGTGCCAGCAGTGACAGGTTCTCCTATGGCTACACCTTC.

This clone was recorded a few times. The CDR3 region is CASSVTGSPPHF. In nucleotides, the CDR3 is TGTGCCAGCAGCGTAACAGGCTCACCCCCTCACTTT. This chain links TRBV28 with TRBJ1-6; weak D call: TRBD1 (5 bases). V lost 6 bases and J 19 bases, leaving 19 bases between the germline ends. Per germline, CDR1 MDHEN and CDR2 SYDVKM. This CDR3 region has 12 residues. Variable domain in full (rest from reference TRBV28 and TRBJ1-6): DVKVTQSSRYLVKRTGEKVFLECVQDMDHENMFWYRQDPGLGLRLIYFSYDVKMKEKGDIPEGYSVSREKKERFSLILESASTNQTSMYLCASSVTGSPPHFGNGTRLTVT.

This clone was seen ten or more times. J is TRBJ2-5 and V is TRBV3-1; D perhaps matches TRBD2 (6 bases). Per the germline V gene, CDR1 is LGHDT and CDR2 is YNNKEL (reference sequence). This CDR3 is 17 amino acids long. The V and J ends lost 1 base and 5 bases respectively, with 20 bases between them. The CDR3 DNA follows: TGTGCCAGCAGCCAAGCCTTGTTTAAGAGACTAGAGGAGACCCAGTACTTC. This translates into CASSQALFKRLEETQYF.

As for this clone: Other DNA sequences in this specimen translate into the identical CDR3. The chain joins TRBV19 to TRBJ1-2; 7 bases map to TRBD1. After removal of 7 bases from V and 3 bases from J, the junction contained 11 bases not matched to a gene. Germline values: CDR1 LNHDA, CDR2 SQIVND (reference sequence). The CDR3 covers 15 residues. The CDR3 sequence is CASKPIGGQHYGYTF. The CDR3 DNA sequence: TGTGCCAGTAAGCCCATCGGGGGACAGCACTATGGCTACACCTTC.

The J gene is TRBJ2-2, the V gene TRBV10-3; D may be TRBD2 (7 bases). Germline V CDR1 and CDR2: ENHRY, SYGVKD. V was clipped by 0 bases and J by 11 bases, with 19 bases between them. This CDR3 region has 16 residues. CDR3 sequence reads: CAISESNREGARELFF. CDR3 in DNA: TGTGCCATCAGTGAGTCGAACAGGGAGGGAGCCCGTGAGCTGTTTTTT.

This clone was recorded only once. The chain recombines TRBV9 with TRBJ2-2; D gene ambiguous. V lost 3 bases and J 8 bases, leaving 11 bases between the germline ends. Germline V gene data show CDR1 as SGDLS and CDR2 as YYNGEE. This CDR3 is 13 amino acids long. The chain's CDR3 is CASSAVNQGELFF. The CDR3 DNA is TGTGCCAGCAGCGCCGTCAATCAAGGGGAGCTGTTTTTT. Combining the CDR3 with reference TRBV9 and TRBJ2-2 gives the whole variable domain DSGVTQTPKHLITATGQRVTLRCSPRSGDLSVYWYQQSLDQGLQFLIQYYNGEERAKGNILERFSAQQFPDLHSELNLSSLELGDSALYFCASSAVNQGELFFGEGSRLTVL.

This clone was seen at least ten times. This rearrangement joins TRBV28 to TRBJ2-3; 11 bases align to TRBD2. The CDR3 length is 19 residues. Germline CDR1 is MDHEN and CDR2 is SYDVKM. J gave up 1 base and V 1 base, and 10 bases lay outside the gene matches. The CDR3 region is CASSLYGLAGEGGTDTQYF. The CDR3 coding sequence is TGTGCCAGCAGTTTATACGGACTAGCGGGCGAGGGGGGCACAGATACGCAGTATTTT.

This clone has a count of ten or more. One base away lies a much larger clone, so this may be a sequencing read error. Additional DNA sequences in this sample encode the identical CDR3. The rearrangement links TRBV7-3 to TRBJ1-2, with D possibly matching TRBD1 (5 bases). This CDR3 has 13 amino acids. Germline V CDR1 and CDR2: SGHTA, FQGTGA. CDR3 sequence reads: CASSLTGGYGYTF. Written as DNA, the CDR3 is TGCGCCAGCAGCTTAACGGGGGGCTATGGCTACACCTTC. Combining the CDR3 with reference TRBV7-3 and TRBJ1-2 gives the whole variable domain GAGVSQTPSNKVTEKGKYVELRCDPISGHTALYWYRQSLGQGPEFLIYFQGTGAADDSGLPNDRFFAVRPEGSVSTLKIQRTERGDSAVYLCASSLTGGYGYTFGSGTRLTVV.

Many counts were recorded for this clone. The chain recombines TRBV15 with TRBJ2-7; no reliable D call. This CDR3 region has 10 residues. V lost 5 bases and J lost 3, with 2 bases in between. The germline gives CDR1 LNHNV, CDR2 YYDKDF (reference sequence). CDR3 coding DNA: TGTGCCACCAGCCACTACGAGCAGTACTTC. Translating it yields CATSHYEQYF.

With respect to this clone: A much bigger clone sits one base away, suggesting this may be a read error. The J gene is TRBJ1-4, the V gene TRBV29-1; D unclear. Trimming left V 3 bases short and J 11 bases short, with 10 bases between. From germline, CDR1 is SQVTM and CDR2 ANQGSEA. This CDR3 is 11 amino acids long. This CDR3 reads CSVEFLRKLFF. CDR3 coding DNA: TGCAGCGTTGAGTTCTTACGGAAACTGTTTTTT.